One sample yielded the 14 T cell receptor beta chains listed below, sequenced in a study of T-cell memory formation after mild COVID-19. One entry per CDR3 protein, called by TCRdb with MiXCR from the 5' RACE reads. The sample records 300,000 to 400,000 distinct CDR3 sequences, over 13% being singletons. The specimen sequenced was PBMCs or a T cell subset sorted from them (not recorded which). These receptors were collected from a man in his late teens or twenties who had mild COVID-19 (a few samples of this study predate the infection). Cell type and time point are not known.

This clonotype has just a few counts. CDR3 sequence: CATIGGSQNTDTQYF. The CDR3 nucleotides read TGTGCCACTATAGGGGGTAGTCAGAACACAGATACGCAGTATTTT. The rearrangement uses TRBV10-3 and TRBJ2-3; TRBD1 might be the D (6 bases). The CDR3 spans 15 residues. With 10 bases removed from V and 2 bases from J, the gap between germline ends came to 19 bases. CDR1 and CDR2 (germline): ENHRY, SYGVKD.

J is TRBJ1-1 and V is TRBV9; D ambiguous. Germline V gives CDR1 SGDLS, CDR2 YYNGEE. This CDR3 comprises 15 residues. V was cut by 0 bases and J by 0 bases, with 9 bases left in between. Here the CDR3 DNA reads TGTGCCAGCAGCGTAGTTGCAGAGCTGAACACTGAAGCTTTCTTT. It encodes CASSVVAELNTEAFF.

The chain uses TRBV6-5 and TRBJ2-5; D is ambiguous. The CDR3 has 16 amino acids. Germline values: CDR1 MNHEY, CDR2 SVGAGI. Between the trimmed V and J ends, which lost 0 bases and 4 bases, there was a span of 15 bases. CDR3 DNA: TGTGCCAGCAGTTACTCGTCTCTACCGAACGGAGAGACCCAGTACTTC. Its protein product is CASSYSSLPNGETQYF.

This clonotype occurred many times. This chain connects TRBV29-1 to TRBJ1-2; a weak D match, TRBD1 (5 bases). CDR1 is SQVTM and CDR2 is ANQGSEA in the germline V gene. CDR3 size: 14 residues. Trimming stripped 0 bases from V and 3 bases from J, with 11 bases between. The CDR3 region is CSVEEGADHYGYTF. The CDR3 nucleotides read TGCAGCGTTGAAGAAGGGGCAGACCACTATGGCTACACCTTC.

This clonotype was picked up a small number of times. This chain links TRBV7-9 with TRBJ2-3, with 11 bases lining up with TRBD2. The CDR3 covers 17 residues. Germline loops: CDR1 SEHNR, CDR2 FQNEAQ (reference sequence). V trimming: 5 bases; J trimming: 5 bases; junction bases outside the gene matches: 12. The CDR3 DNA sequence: TGTGCCAGCAGCGCGGCTCGACTAGCGGGGTTTGGAGATACGCAGTATTTT. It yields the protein CASSAARLAGFGDTQYF. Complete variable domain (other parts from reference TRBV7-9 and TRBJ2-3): DTGVSQNPRHKITKRGQNVTFRCDPISEHNRLYWYRQTLGQGPEFLTYFQNEAQLEKSRLLSDRFSAERPKGSFSTLEIQRTEQGDSAMYLCASSAARLAGFGDTQYFGPGTRLTVL.

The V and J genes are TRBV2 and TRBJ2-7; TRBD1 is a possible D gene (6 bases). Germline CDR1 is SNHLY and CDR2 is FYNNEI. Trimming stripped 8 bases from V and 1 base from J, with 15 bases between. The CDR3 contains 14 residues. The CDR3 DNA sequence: TGTGCCAGCCCCACAGGGTTCGGGTCCTACGAGCAGTACGTC. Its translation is CASPTGFGSYEQYV.

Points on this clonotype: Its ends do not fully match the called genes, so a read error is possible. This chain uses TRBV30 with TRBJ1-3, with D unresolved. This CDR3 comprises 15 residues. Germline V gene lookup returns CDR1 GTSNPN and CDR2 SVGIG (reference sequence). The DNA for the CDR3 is TGTGCCTGGAGTGTTGGGAGTAACTCTGGATACACCATATATTTT. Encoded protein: CAWSVGSNSGYTIYF.

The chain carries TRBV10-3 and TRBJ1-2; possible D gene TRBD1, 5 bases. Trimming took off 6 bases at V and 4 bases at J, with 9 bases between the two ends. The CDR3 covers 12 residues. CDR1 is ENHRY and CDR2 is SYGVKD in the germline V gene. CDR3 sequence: CAISRDGYGYTF. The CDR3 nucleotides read TGTGCCATCAGCCGGGACGGCTATGGCTACACCTTC.

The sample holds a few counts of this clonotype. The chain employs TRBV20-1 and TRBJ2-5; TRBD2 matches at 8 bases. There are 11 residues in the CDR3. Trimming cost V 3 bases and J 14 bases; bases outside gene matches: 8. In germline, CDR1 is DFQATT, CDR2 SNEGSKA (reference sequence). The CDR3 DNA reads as TGCAGTGCTAGCCCGGGACTAGAGTTATACTTC. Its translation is CSASPGLELYF.

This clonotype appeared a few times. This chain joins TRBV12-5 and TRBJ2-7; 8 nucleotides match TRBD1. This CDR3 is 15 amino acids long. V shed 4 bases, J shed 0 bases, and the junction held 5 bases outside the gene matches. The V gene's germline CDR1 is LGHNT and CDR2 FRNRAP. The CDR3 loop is CASGSPGQASYEQYF. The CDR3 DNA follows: TGTGCTAGTGGTTCCCCGGGACAGGCCTCCTACGAGCAGTACTTC.

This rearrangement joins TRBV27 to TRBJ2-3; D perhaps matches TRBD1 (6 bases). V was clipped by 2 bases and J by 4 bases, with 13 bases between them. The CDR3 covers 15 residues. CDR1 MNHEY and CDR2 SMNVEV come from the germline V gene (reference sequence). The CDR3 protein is CASSLRAGAADTQYF. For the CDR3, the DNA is TGTGCCAGCAGTTTACGGGCAGGGGCGGCAGATACGCAGTATTTT.

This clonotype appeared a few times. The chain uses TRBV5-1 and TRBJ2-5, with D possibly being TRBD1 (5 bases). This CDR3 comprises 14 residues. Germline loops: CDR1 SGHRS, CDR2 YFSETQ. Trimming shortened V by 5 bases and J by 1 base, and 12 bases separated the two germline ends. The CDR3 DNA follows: TGCGCCAGCAGGCCAGGGCCAATCCAAGAGACCCAGTACTTC. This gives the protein CASRPGPIQETQYF.

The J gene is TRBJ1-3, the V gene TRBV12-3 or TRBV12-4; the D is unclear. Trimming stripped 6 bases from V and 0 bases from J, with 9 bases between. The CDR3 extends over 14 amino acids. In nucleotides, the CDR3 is TGTGCCAGCAGGGACTGGAGCTCTGGAAACACCATATATTTT. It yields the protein CASRDWSSGNTIYF.

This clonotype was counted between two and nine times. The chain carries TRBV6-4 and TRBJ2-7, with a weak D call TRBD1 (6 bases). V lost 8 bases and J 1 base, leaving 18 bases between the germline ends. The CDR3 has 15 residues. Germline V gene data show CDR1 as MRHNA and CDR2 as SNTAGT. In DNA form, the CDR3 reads TGTGCCAGCCCAGAAGGACAGAAACGATCCTACGAGCAGTACTTC. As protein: CASPEGQKRSYEQYF.